These 14 T cell receptor beta chains came from one sample sequenced in a study of spatial heterogeneity in lung cancer. MiXCR, run by TCRdb on the 5' RACE reads, gives a single entry per CDR3 protein. The data hold approximately 25,000 distinct CDR3 sequences, with 2.5% to 4% observed a single time. The time point: sample taken at primary tumor resection. Whole RNA came from tumor, nontumor lung or frozen PBMC and was sequenced without being sorted. The source was PBMCs, collected at surgery. The receptor source for this set is a female donor with early-stage non-small cell lung cancer.

This clonotype was observed at least ten times. V gene TRBV28 combines with J gene TRBJ2-1; 8 bases align to TRBD2. Germline CDR1 MDHEN, CDR2 SYDVKM. The CDR3 totals 16 residues. J was trimmed by 5 bases and V by 5 bases; bases with no gene match: 11. This CDR3 reads CASSQPGLVYDNEQFF. For the CDR3, the DNA is TGTGCCAGCAGTCAACCGGGACTAGTTTACGACAATGAGCAGTTCTTC.

This clonotype occurred many times. The V and J genes are TRBV19 and TRBJ1-4; D possibly corresponds to TRBD1 (5 bases). The V end lost 1 base, the J end lost 5 bases, and 17 bases lay between the germline ends. Germline V gene lookup returns CDR1 LNHDA and CDR2 SQIVND (reference sequence). The CDR3 is made up of 17 amino acids. In DNA, the CDR3 is TGTGCCAGTAGTATAGTGGGACTCACAGGAGAAAATGAAAAACTGTTTTTT. This translates into CASSIVGLTGENEKLFF.

Worth noting for this clonotype: A much larger clonotype is one base distant, so this may be a read error. The genes are TRBV7-2 and TRBJ1-2; the match to TRBD1 covers 7 bases. Germline CDR1 reads SGHTA; CDR2 reads FQGNSA. After removal of 1 base from V and 4 bases from J, the junction contained 6 bases not matched to a gene. The CDR3 is 15 amino acids. The CDR3 sequence is CASSLGSGGRYGYTF. CDR3 DNA: TGTGCCAGCAGCTTAGGTTCAGGGGGGCGCTATGGCTACACCTTC.

This clonotype was observed many times. The chain employs TRBV3-1 and TRBJ1-2; the D is unclear. The germline V gene has CDR1 LGHDT and CDR2 YNNKEL (reference sequence). V dropped 5 bases and J dropped 3 bases, with 4 bases sitting between them. The CDR3 runs to 11 residues. The CDR3 protein is CASSIHYGYTF. CDR3 nucleotides: TGTGCCAGCAGCATCCACTATGGCTACACCTTC.

This clonotype was picked up many times. CDR3 coding DNA: TGCAGCGTTGGCACTCGTTCGGGGGCCAACGTCCTGACTTTC. Protein sequence: CSVGTRSGANVLTF. The chain is built from TRBV29-1 and TRBJ2-6; D call uncertain. Looked up from germline, CDR1 is SQVTM and CDR2 is ANQGSEA. The CDR3 contains 14 residues. The V and J ends lost 4 bases and 4 bases respectively, with 11 bases between them.

In this sample, this clonotype turned up many times. This sequence joins TRBV7-2 and TRBJ1-3, with no clear D. Germline CDR1 reads SGHTA; CDR2 reads FQGNSA. This CDR3 contains 13 residues. With 3 bases removed from V and 2 bases from J, the gap between germline ends came to 5 bases. The CDR3 DNA is TGTGCCAGCAGCTTCACAGCTGGAAACACCATATATTTT. It specifies CASSFTAGNTIYF.

This clonotype was recorded many times. J is TRBJ2-1 and V is TRBV3-1; TRBD2 aligns across 11 bases. The trim removed 2 bases at V and 8 bases at J, leaving 8 bases unmatched. This CDR3 has 16 amino acids. Germline CDR1 reads LGHDT; CDR2 reads YNNKEL (reference sequence). The CDR3 bases are TGTGCCAGCAGCCAACGTCTAGCGGGAGGAACGGATGAGCAGTTCTTC. Its translation: CASSQRLAGGTDEQFF.

This clonotype was seen ten or more times. The chain combines TRBV28 with TRBJ2-1; 13 bases are shared with TRBD2. V lost 6 bases and J lost 0; bases outside the gene matches: 11. There are 19 residues in the CDR3. CDR1 MDHEN and CDR2 SYDVKM come from the germline V gene. CDR3 region: CASRPPGLAGSSSYNEQFF. In DNA form, the CDR3 reads TGTGCCAGCAGACCCCCGGGACTAGCGGGATCTAGCTCCTACAATGAGCAGTTCTTC.

Ten or more counts support this clonotype. The V gene is TRBV12-3 or TRBV12-4, the J gene TRBJ1-5, with 7 bases aligning to TRBD1. The CDR3 totals 19 residues. The V and J ends lost 9 bases and 1 base, in that order; junction bases with no gene match: 21. The CDR3, as DNA: TGTGCCAGACCCCGTCCGAGGGACAGTTGCCTAATAAGCAATCAGCCCCAGCATTTT. It specifies CARPRPRDSCLISNQPQHF.

The sample holds many counts of this clonotype. The genes are TRBV12-3 or TRBV12-4 and TRBJ2-1; D call uncertain. The ends were cut back, 2 bases at V and 6 bases at J, with 8 bases in the middle. This CDR3 region has 13 residues. DNA of the CDR3: TGTGCCAGCAGTTTAAACCTGGGCAATGAGCAGTTCTTC. Amino acid sequence: CASSLNLGNEQFF.

This clonotype came up many times. This chain connects TRBV7-9 to TRBJ1-5; the D gene is possibly TRBD1 (5 bases). There are 16 residues in the CDR3. CDR1 is SEHNR and CDR2 is FQNEAQ in the germline V gene (reference sequence). The V and J ends lost 1 base and 9 bases respectively, with 19 bases between them. Here the CDR3 reads CASSLELGTATSPQHF. As DNA, the CDR3 is TGTGCCAGCAGCTTAGAGCTGGGGACCGCCACCTCGCCCCAGCATTTT.

This clonotype was detected ten times or more. This chain joins TRBV4-1 and TRBJ2-1; D is possibly TRBD1 or TRBD2 (6 bases each). CDR3 length: 12 residues. Germline V lookup: CDR1 MGHRA, CDR2 YSYEKL. The germline V and J ends were trimmed by 1 base and 15 bases, with 13 bases remaining between them. CDR3 residues: CASSQAGGQRFF. For the CDR3, the DNA is TGCGCCAGCAGCCAAGCTGGGGGGCAAAGGTTCTTC.

This clonotype was found many times. The V gene is TRBV2, the J gene TRBJ2-3; perhaps D is TRBD1 or TRBD2 (5 bases each). CDR1 is SNHLY, CDR2 FYNNEI, per germline. The CDR3 is 15 residues long. V was pared by 6 bases and J by 0 bases, with 13 bases between. CDR3 amino acids: CASSAGTHSTDTQYF. For the CDR3, the DNA is TGTGCCAGCAGCGCCGGGACCCATAGCACAGATACGCAGTATTTT. Filled out from reference TRBV2 and TRBJ2-3, the complete variable domain reads EPEVTQTPSHQVTQMGQEVILRCVPISNHLYFYWYRQILGQKVEFLVSFYNNEISEKSEIFDDQFSVERPDGSNFTLKIRSTKLEDSAMYFCASSAGTHSTDTQYFGPGTRLTVL.

The sample holds many counts of this clonotype. This chain connects TRBV5-1 to TRBJ2-2; D is uncertain. Germline-derived CDR1 and CDR2 are SGHRS and YFSETQ. V lost 2 bases, J lost 2 bases, and 10 bases lay in between. The CDR3 is 15 residues long. The chain's CDR3 is CASSLGATNTGELFF. The CDR3 DNA sequence: TGCGCCAGCAGCTTAGGCGCAACAAACACCGGGGAGCTGTTTTTT.